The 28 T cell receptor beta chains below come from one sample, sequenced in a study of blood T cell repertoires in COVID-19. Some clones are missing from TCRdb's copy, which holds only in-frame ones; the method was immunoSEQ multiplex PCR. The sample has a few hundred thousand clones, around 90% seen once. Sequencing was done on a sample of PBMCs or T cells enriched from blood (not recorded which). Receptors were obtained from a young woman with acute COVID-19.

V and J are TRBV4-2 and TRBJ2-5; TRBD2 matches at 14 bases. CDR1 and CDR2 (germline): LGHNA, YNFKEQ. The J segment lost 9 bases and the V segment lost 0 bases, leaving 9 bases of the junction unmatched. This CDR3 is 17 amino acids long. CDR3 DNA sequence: TGTGCCAGCAGCCAAGAATGGACTAGCGGGAGGAGCTGGGCCCAGTACTTC. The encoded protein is CASSQEWTSGRSWAQYF.

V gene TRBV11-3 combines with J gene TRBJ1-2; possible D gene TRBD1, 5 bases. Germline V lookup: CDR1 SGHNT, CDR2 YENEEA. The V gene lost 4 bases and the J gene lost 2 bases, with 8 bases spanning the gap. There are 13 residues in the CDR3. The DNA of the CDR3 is TGTGCCAGCAGCTCCAGGGTGAACTATGGCTACACCTTC. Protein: CASSSRVNYGYTF.

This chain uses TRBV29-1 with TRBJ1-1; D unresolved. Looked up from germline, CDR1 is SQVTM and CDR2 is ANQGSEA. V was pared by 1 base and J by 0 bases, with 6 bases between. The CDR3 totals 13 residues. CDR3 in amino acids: CSVEVGVNTEAFF. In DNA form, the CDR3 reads TGCAGCGTTGAAGTCGGGGTGAACACTGAAGCTTTCTTT.

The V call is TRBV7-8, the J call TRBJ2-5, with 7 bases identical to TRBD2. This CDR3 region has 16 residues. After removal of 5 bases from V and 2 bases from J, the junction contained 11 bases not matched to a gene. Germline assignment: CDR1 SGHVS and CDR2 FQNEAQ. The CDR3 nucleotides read TGTGCCAGCAGCCGACGAGCGGGACGCCTACAAGAGACCCAGTACTTC. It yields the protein CASSRRAGRLQETQYF.

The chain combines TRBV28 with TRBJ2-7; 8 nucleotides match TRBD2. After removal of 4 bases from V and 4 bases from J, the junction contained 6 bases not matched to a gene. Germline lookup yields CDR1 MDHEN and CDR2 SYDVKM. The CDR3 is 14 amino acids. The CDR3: CASSSAGVFYEQYF. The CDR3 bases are TGTGCCAGCAGTTCAGCGGGAGTGTTTTACGAGCAGTACTTC.

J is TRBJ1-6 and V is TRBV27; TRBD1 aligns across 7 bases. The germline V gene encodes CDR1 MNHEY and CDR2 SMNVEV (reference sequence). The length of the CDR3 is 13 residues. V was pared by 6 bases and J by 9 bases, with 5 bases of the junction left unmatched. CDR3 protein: CASSRQGGSPLHF. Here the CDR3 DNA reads TGTGCCAGCAGCCGACAGGGTGGTTCACCCCTCCACTTT.

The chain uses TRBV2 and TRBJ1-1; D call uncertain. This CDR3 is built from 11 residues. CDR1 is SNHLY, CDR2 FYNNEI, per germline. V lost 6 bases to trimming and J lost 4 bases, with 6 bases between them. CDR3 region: CASSRSTEAFF. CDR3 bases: TGTGCCAGCAGCCGTAGCACTGAAGCTTTCTTT.

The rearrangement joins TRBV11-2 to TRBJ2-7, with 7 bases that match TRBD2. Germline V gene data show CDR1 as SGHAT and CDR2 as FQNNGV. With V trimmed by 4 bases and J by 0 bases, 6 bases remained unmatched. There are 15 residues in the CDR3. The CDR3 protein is CASSWEPSGSYEQYF. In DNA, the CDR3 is TGTGCCAGCAGCTGGGAGCCTAGCGGCTCCTACGAGCAGTACTTC.

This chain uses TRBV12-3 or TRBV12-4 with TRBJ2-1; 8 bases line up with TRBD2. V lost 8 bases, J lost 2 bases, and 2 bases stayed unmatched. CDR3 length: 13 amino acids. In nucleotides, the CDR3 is TGTGCCAGCCGGCGGGGGGCCTACAATGAGCAGTTCTTC. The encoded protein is CASRRGAYNEQFF.

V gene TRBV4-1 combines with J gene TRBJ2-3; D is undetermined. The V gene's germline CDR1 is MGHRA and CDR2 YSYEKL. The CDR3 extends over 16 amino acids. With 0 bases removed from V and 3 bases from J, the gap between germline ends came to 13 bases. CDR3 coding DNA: TGCGCCAGCAGCCAAGAGGCGGCTCCGATTACAGATACGCAGTATTTT. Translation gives CASSQEAAPITDTQYF.

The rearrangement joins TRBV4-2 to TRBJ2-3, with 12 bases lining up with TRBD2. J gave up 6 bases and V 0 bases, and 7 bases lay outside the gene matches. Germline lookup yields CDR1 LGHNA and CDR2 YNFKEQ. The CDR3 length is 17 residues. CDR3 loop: CASSQDVASGRGDTQYF. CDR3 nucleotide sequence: TGTGCCAGCAGCCAAGATGTGGCTAGCGGGAGGGGGGATACGCAGTATTTT.

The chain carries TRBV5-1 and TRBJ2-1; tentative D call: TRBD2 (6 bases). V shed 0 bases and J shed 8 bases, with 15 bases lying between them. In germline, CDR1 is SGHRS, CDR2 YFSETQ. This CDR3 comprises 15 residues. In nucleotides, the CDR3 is TGCGCCAGCAGCTTGGAGTGGGCGGGAAGGGATGAGCAGTTCTTC. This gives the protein CASSLEWAGRDEQFF.

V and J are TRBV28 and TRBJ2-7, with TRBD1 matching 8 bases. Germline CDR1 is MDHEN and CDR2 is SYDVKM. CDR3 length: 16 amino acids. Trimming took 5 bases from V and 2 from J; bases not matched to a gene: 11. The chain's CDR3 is CASSPYTGGPAYEQYF. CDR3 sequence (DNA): TGTGCCAGCAGTCCATACACAGGGGGGCCAGCCTACGAGCAGTACTTC.

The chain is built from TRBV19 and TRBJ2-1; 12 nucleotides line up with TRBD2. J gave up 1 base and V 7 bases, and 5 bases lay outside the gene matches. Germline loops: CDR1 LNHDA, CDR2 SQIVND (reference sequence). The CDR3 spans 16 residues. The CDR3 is CASTRLAGVSYNEQFF. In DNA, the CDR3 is TGTGCCAGTACCCGACTAGCGGGAGTTTCCTACAATGAGCAGTTCTTC.

The DNA for the CDR3 is TGTGCCAGCAGCTTCCCCCCGGGGGGCGAGAATCAGCCCCAGCATTTT. Translation: CASSFPPGGENQPQHF. This chain joins TRBV7-8 and TRBJ1-5, with D possibly being TRBD1 (6 bases). The CDR3 extends over 16 amino acids. Between the trimmed V and J ends, which lost 3 bases and 4 bases, there was a span of 16 bases. Germline loops: CDR1 SGHVS, CDR2 FQNEAQ.

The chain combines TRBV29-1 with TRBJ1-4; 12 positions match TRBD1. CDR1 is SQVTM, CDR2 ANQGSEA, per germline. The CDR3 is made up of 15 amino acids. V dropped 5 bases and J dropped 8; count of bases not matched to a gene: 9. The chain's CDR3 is CSVLPGQGAREKLFF. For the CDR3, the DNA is TGCAGCGTTCTACCGGGACAGGGGGCGCGAGAAAAACTGTTTTTT.

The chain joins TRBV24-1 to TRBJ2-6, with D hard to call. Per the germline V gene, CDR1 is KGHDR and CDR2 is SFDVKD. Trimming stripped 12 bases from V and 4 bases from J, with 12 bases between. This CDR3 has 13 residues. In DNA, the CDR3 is TGTGCCGTCGCCGGGTGGGGGGCCAACGTCCTGACTTTC. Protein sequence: CAVAGWGANVLTF.

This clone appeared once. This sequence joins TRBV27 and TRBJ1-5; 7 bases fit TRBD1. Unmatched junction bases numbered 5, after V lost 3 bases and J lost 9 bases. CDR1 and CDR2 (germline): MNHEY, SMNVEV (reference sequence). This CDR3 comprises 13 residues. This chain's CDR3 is CASSFMTGLPQHF. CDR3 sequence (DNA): TGTGCCAGCAGTTTTATGACAGGGCTGCCCCAGCATTTT.

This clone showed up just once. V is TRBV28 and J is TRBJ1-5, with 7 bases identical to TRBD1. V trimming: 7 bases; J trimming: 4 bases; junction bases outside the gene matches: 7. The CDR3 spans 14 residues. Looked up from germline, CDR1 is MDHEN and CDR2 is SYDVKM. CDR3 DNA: TGTGCCAGCATTACAGACAGGGCGAATCAGCCCCAGCATTTT. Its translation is CASITDRANQPQHF.

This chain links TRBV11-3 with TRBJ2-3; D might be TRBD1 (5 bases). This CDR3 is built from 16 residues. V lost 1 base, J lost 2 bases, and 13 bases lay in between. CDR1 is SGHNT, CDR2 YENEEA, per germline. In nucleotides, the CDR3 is TGTGCCAGCAGCTTAGTGGCAGGGCAGGACACAGATACGCAGTATTTT. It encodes CASSLVAGQDTDTQYF.

Written as DNA, the CDR3 is TGTGCCCCCCATGTTGGGGCTTATAGCAATCAGCCCCAGCATTTT. Protein sequence: CAPHVGAYSNQPQHF. J is TRBJ1-5 and V is TRBV4-2; weak D call: TRBD1 (5 bases). The CDR3 totals 15 residues. Germline V gene data show CDR1 as LGHNA and CDR2 as YNFKEQ. Between the trimmed V and J ends, which lost 11 bases and 0 bases, there was a span of 17 bases.

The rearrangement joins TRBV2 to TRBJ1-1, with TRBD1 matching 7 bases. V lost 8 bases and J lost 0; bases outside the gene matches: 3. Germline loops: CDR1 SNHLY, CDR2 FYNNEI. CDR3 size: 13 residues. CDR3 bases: TGTGCCAGCCGGGACAGCGTGAACACTGAAGCTTTCTTT. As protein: CASRDSVNTEAFF.

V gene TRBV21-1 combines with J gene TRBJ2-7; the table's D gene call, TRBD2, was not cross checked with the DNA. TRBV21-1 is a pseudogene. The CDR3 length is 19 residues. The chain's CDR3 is CASSKEGTSGGWICHEQYF. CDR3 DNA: TGTGCCAGCAGCAAAGAGGGGACTAGCGGAGGATGGATTTGCCACGAGCAGTACTTC.

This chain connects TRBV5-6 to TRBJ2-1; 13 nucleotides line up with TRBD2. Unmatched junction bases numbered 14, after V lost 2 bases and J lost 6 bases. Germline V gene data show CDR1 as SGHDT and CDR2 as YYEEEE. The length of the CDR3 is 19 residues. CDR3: CASSFGAGAGLAGSNEQFF. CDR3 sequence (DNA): TGTGCCAGCAGCTTTGGAGCCGGTGCGGGACTAGCGGGATCCAATGAGCAGTTCTTC.

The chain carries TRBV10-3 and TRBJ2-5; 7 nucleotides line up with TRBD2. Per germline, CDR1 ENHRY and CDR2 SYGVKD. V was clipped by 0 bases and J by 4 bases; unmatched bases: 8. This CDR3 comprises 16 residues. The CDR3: CAISESLGGSTETQYF. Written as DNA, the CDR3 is TGTGCCATCAGTGAGTCGCTTGGCGGGAGTACAGAGACCCAGTACTTC.

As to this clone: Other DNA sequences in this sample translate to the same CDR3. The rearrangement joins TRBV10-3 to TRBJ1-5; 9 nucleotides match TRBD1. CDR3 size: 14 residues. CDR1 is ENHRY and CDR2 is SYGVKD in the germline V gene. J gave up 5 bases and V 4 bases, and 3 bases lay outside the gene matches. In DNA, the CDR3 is TGTGCCATCAGTGGGGGACAGGGCGATCAGCCCCAGCATTTT. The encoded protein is CAISGGQGDQPQHF.

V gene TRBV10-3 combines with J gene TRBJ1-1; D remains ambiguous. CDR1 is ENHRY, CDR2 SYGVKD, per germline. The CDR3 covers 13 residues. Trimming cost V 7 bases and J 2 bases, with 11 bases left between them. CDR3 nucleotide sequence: TGTGCCATCACCCCGGTCCTCAACACTGAAGCTTTCTTT. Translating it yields CAITPVLNTEAFF.

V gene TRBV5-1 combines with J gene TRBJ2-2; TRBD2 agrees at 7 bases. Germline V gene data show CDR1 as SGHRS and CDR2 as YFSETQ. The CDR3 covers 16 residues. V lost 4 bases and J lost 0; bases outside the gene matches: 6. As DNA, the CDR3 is TGCGCCAGCAGCCCACTAGCGTCGGCGAACACCGGGGAGCTGTTTTTT. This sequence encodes CASSPLASANTGELFF.